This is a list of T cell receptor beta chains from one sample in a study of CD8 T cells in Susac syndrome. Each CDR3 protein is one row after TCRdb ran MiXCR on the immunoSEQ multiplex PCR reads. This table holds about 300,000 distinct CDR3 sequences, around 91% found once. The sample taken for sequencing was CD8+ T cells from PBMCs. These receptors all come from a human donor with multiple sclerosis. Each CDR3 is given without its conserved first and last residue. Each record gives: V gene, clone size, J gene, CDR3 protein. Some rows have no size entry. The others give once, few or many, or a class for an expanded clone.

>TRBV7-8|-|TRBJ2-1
ASSLDLYNEQF
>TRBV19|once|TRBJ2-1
ASSIVGGGRNEQF
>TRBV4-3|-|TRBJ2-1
ASSQDSLNEQF
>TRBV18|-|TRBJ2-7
ASSPTGTYEQY
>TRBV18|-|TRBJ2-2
ASSPPSSGNPGELF
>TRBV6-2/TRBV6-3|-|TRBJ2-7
ASSSPATRSSYEQY
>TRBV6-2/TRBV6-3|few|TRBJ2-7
ASSYSSDSYEQY
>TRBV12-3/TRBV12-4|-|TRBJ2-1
ASSLLGGTYNEQF
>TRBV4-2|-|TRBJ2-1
ASSQDGSPLSSDEQF
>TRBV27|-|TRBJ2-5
ASSKGVPGGLQETQY
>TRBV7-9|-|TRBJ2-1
ASSFLASNEQF
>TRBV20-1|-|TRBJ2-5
SASRDRDLETQY
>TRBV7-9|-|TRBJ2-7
ASRQGGYYEQY
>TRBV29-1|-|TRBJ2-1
SVEDPEQF
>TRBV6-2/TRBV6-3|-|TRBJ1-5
ASSTGRLSNQPQH
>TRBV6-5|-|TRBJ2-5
ASSYGLAGGHVPTQY
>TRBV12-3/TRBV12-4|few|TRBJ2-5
ASSLAPGGGQETQY
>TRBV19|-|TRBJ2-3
ASSMVHTDTQY
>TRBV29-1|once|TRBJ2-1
SVELSSGGAYNEQF
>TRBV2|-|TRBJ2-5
ASSVIYRETQY
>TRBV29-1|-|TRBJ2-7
SVARDTSYEQY
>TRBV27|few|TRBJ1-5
ASSTGPGLQH
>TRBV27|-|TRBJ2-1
ASSLPGERYNEQF
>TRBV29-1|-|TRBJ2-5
SVGKGAGQETQY
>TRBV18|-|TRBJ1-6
ASSPEDRSSYNSPLH
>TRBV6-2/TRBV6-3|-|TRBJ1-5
ASSYSAVQPQH
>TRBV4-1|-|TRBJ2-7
ASSHGGGYEQY
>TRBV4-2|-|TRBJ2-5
ASSQDATSGGHKTQY
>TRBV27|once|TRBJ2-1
ASSPGGGWGNEQF
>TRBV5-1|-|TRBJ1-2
ASSFGSWFGVDYGYT
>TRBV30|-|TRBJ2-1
AWSIGLAGVGNEQF
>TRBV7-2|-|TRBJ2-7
ACRTGFSYEQY
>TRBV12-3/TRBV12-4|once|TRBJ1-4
ASSNTSPGVTTNEKLF
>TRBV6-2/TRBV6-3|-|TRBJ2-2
ARTGEPGELF
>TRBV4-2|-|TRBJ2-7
ASSHRTSGYEQY
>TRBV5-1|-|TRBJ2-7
ASRDRGEYEQY
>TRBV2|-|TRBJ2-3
ASSEGQGQY
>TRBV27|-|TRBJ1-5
ASSLFGSAQPQH
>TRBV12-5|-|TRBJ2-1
ASGSHLAGAPNEQF
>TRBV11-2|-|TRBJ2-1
ASTLAGAMIEQF
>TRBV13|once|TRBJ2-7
ASSPRGSVPYEQY
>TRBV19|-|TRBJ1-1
ASGWGIMNTEAF
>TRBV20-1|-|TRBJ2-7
SARSYDRGHHEQY
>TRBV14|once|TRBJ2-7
ASSQEQGLSYEQY
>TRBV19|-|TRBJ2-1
ASSRLAESYNEQF
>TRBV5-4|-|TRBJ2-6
AGQGTGRPSGANVLT
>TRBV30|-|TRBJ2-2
AWNTGFWPGELF
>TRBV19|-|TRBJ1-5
ASTDWGQGNQPQH
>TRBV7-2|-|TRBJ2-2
ASSLPGLAANTGELF
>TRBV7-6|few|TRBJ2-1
ASSLGGGAYNEQF
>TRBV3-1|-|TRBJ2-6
ASSQVAGSGANVLT
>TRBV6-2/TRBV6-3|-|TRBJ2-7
ASSSTHQGRAYEQY
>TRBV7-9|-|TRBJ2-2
AGSAANTGELF
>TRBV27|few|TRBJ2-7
ASSPGTSGKNEQY
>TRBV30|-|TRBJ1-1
AWEPSPGGHTEAF
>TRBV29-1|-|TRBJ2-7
SVGQGHYEQY
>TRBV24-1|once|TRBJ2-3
ATSELAAGQGADTQY
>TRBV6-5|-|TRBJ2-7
ASSFTSGGTTYEQY
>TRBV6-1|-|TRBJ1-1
ASSPTGENTEAF
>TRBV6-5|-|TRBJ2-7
ASRQGSPNYEQY